These 18 T cell receptor beta chains originate from one sample sequenced in a study of blood T cell repertoires in COVID-19. Data came from immunoSEQ multiplex PCR; TCRdb stores just in-frame clones and leaves some out. The profile shows roughly 170,000 clones, roughly nine tenths of them singletons. Sequencing was carried out using peripheral blood. The origin of the receptors is a man between 70 and 80 years old with active or convalescent COVID-19.

The chain carries TRBV4-3 and TRBJ2-1; TRBD1 matches at 9 bases. The V gene's germline CDR1 is LGHNA and CDR2 YSLEER. The CDR3 is 14 residues long. J gave up 13 bases and V 0 bases, and 7 bases lay outside the gene matches. The CDR3 region is CASSQDRGQGRQFF. The CDR3 coding sequence is TGCGCCAGCAGCCAAGATAGGGGACAGGGAAGACAGTTCTTC.

The rearrangement joins TRBV3-1 (or the pseudogene TRBV3-2) to TRBJ2-1; perhaps TRBD1 as D (5 bases). CDR3 length equals 13 residues. Germline assignment: CDR1 LGHDT and CDR2 YNNKEL (reference sequence). Trimming shortened V by 1 base and J by 15 bases, and 16 bases separated the two germline ends. The CDR3 region has the DNA TGTGCCAGCAGCCAAGGATCCCCAGGGAACCCGTTCTTC. Translating it yields CASSQGSPGNPFF.

This clone was detected a few times. The rearrangement links TRBV4-3 to TRBJ1-2, with TRBD1 as a possible D gene (5 bases). The CDR3 covers 15 residues. From germline, CDR1 is LGHNA and CDR2 YSLEER. V lost 1 base and J lost 2, with 11 bases in between. CDR3 sequence reads: CASSQVGKGNYGYTF. CDR3 nucleotide sequence: TGCGCCAGCAGCCAAGTGGGCAAGGGGAACTATGGCTACACCTTC.

The rearrangement links TRBV6-2 or TRBV6-3 to TRBJ1-1; no reliable D call. The CDR3 loop spans 14 amino acids. Germline assignment: CDR1 MNHEY and CDR2 SVGEGT. The V end lost 2 bases, the J end lost 6 bases, and 13 bases lay between the germline ends. The CDR3 region is CASSYLPEDAEAFF. The CDR3, as DNA: TGTGCCAGCAGTTACCTCCCGGAGGACGCTGAAGCTTTCTTT.

The gene calls are TRBV7-2 and TRBJ1-2, with 7 bases identical to TRBD1. CDR1 is SGHTA, CDR2 FQGNSA, per germline. V shed 5 bases, J shed 3 bases, and the junction held 9 bases outside the gene matches. The CDR3 has 15 amino acids. The CDR3 region has the DNA TGTGCCAGCAGCCAAGGACAGGCGGACTACTATGGCTACACCTTC. Translation: CASSQGQADYYGYTF.

This chain joins TRBV6-5 and TRBJ1-3; no reliable D call. Germline V gene data show CDR1 as MNHEY and CDR2 as SVGAGI. This CDR3 has 11 amino acids. V was clipped by 4 bases and J by 8 bases, with 6 bases between them. The CDR3 coding sequence is TGTGCCAGCAGTTTTCAGGACACCATATATTTT. Encoded protein: CASSFQDTIYF.

V gene TRBV11-2 combines with J gene TRBJ1-2, with 10 bases fitting TRBD1. The CDR3 has 15 amino acids. Germline-derived CDR1 and CDR2 are SGHAT and FQNNGV. V shed 1 base, J shed 7 bases, and the junction held 6 bases outside the gene matches. CDR3 nucleotides: TGTGCCAGCAGCTTAGGACAGGGGGCGGACTCTGGCTACACCTTC. It encodes CASSLGQGADSGYTF.

This chain links TRBV7-8 with TRBJ1-4; D is undetermined. V was trimmed by 1 base and J by 4 bases, leaving 16 bases between them. This CDR3 is built from 17 residues. Germline CDR1 and CDR2: SGHVS and FQNEAQ. The DNA for the CDR3 is TGTGCCAGCAGCTTAGGTTTCCGGGCCCGGGGTAATGAAAAACTGTTTTTT. It specifies CASSLGFRARGNEKLFF.

In its sample, this clone was seen a few times. The chain carries TRBV5-1 and TRBJ1-1, with TRBD1 matching 7 bases. Germline CDR1 and CDR2: SGHRS and YFSETQ. The CDR3 covers 13 residues. V lost 0 bases to trimming and J lost 12 bases; unmatched junction nucleotides: 8. The CDR3 bases are TGCGCCAGCAGCTTGGGGGGACAGTCGATTCCTTTCTTT. This codes for CASSLGGQSIPFF.

The gene calls are TRBV11-2 and TRBJ1-1, with D perhaps matching TRBD1 (6 bases). Germline V CDR1 and CDR2: SGHAT, FQNNGV. The ends were cut back, 1 base at V and 5 bases at J, with 8 bases in the middle. The length of the CDR3 is 13 residues. DNA for the CDR3: TGTGCCAGCAGCTTAGGGACAGTAACTGAAGCTTTCTTT. Encoded protein: CASSLGTVTEAFF.

J is TRBJ2-1 and V is TRBV4-2; TRBD1 aligns across 9 bases. The length of the CDR3 is 18 residues. With V trimmed by 0 bases and J by 7 bases, 13 bases remained unmatched. Germline CDR1 is LGHNA and CDR2 is YNFKEQ. CDR3: CASSQERTPGQGFNEQFF. CDR3 sequence (DNA): TGTGCCAGCAGCCAAGAGCGGACCCCGGGACAGGGTTTTAATGAGCAGTTCTTC.

The rearrangement joins TRBV5-1 to TRBJ2-7; D is possibly TRBD2 (6 bases). Germline-derived CDR1 and CDR2 are SGHRS and YFSETQ. Trimming shortened V by 2 bases and J by 7 bases, and 19 bases separated the two germline ends. CDR3 length: 15 amino acids. Written as DNA, the CDR3 is TGCGCCAGCAGCTTTGAGACTTACCGCGGGATTGAGCAGTACTTC. Translating it yields CASSFETYRGIEQYF.

The chain couples TRBV18 to TRBJ2-2; TRBD2 matches 7 bases. This CDR3 contains 16 residues. Unmatched junction bases numbered 5, after V lost 3 bases and J lost 1 base. Germline CDR1 and CDR2: KGHSH and LQKENI. This chain's CDR3 is CASSPGSGKNTGELFF. The CDR3 DNA reads TGTGCCAGCTCACCGGGGAGCGGGAAGAACACCGGGGAGCTGTTTTTT.

V usage is TRBV19 and J usage is TRBJ2-5; tentative D call: TRBD2 (6 bases). The CDR3 runs 15 residues. With 2 bases removed from V and 4 bases from J, the gap between germline ends came to 14 bases. Germline CDR1 and CDR2: LNHDA and SQIVND (reference sequence). Here the CDR3 DNA reads TGTGCCAGTAGTATATCGCAGGGAGGAGGAGAGACCCAGTACTTC. Protein: CASSISQGGGETQYF.

The J gene is TRBJ1-4, the V gene TRBV2; tentative D call: TRBD1 (5 bases). The CDR3 totals 13 residues. CDR1 and CDR2 (germline): SNHLY, FYNNEI. Trimming removed 5 bases at V and 7 bases at J, with 11 bases between. CDR3 DNA sequence: TGTGCCAGCAGTTATAGACAGTCTGAAAAACTGTTTTTT. Its protein product is CASSYRQSEKLFF.

The chain recombines TRBV6-5 with TRBJ1-2; D is possibly TRBD1 (5 bases). CDR3 length: 15 amino acids. V was pared by 2 bases and J by 4 bases, with 14 bases between. The germline V gene has CDR1 MNHEY and CDR2 SVGAGI. The CDR3 loop is CASSYSGGEPYGYTF. The CDR3 DNA is TGTGCCAGCAGTTACAGCGGGGGGGAGCCCTATGGCTACACCTTC.

The chain carries TRBV7-2 and TRBJ2-7, with D perhaps TRBD1 (6 bases). The CDR3 is 14 residues long. Germline V CDR1 and CDR2: SGHTA, FQGNSA. V lost 6 bases to trimming and J lost 6 bases, with 18 bases between them. In nucleotides, the CDR3 is TGTGCCAGCAGTCGAGGGACATCCGTTATCGAGCAGTACTTC. Protein: CASSRGTSVIEQYF.

The genes are TRBV13 and TRBJ2-7; D might be TRBD1 (5 bases). Trimming took 4 bases from V and 2 from J, leaving 12 bases between them. Germline values: CDR1 PRHDT, CDR2 FYEKMQ (reference sequence). The CDR3 contains 14 residues. The CDR3: CASSSLDSTYEQYF. DNA of the CDR3: TGTGCCAGCAGCTCCCTTGACAGTACCTACGAGCAGTACTTC.